This TCR beta chain was identified during a study of cytomegalovirus exposure and HLA in healthy donors. About the study: A data release that came early held about 89 million unique TCRs from HLA-typed donors. Study-wide results and limits: Productive status was seen about 90% or about 30% of the time for most TCR beta V segments in an earlier analysis. A link between a missense DCLRE1C variant and TCR beta V- and J-gene trimming emerged from a later analysis.

Both 60 Vbeta primers and 13 Jbeta primers went into the PCR. The repertoire was sequenced with immunoSEQ multiplex PCR; TCRdb's copy has only in-frame clones and lacks some. Among under 130,000 clones, 69% were seen once, and the ten largest hold approximately 3%. The count of this clone is one. Its target is unknown. Germline V gives CDR1 LNHDA, CDR2 SQIVND (reference sequence). The junction had 4 bases not matched to a gene; V was cut back by 5 bases and J by 5 bases. The CDR3 runs to 14 residues. Sequenced input: PBMCs. J is TRBJ2-7 and V is TRBV19, with TRBD2 identical over 12 bases. The source of this sequence is a man aged 25 to 40 in good health and CMV-seronegative. The DNA for the CDR3 is TGTGCCAGTAGTCCGACTAGCGGGGGAGACGAGCAGTACTTC. Residues: CASSPTSGGDEQYF.